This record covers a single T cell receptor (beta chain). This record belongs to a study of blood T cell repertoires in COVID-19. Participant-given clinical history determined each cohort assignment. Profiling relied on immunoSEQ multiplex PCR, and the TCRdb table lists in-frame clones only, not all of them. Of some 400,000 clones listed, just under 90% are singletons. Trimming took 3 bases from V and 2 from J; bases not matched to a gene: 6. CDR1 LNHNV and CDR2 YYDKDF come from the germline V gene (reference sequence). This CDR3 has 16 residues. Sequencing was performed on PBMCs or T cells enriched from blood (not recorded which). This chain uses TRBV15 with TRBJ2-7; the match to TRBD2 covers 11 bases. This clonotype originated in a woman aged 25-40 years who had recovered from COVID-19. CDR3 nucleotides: TGTGCCACCAGCAGGCTACTAGCGGGAGACCCCTACGAGCAGTACTTC. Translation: CATSRLLAGDPYEQYF.